The 14 T cell receptor beta chains listed next were all sequenced from one sample in a study of T-cell memory formation after mild COVID-19. One entry per CDR3 protein results from TCRdb running MiXCR on the 5' RACE reads. The profile shows over 300,000 distinct CDR3 sequences, 20% to 25% of them singletons. The sample consisted of PBMCs or a T cell subset sorted from them (not recorded which). Every receptor here comes from a man between 18 and 35 years old who had mild COVID-19 (a few samples of this study predate the infection). Cell type and time point are not known.

This clonotype has just a few counts. This chain connects TRBV4-3 to TRBJ2-2, with a weak D call TRBD2 (5 bases). This CDR3 has 17 amino acids. In germline, CDR1 is LGHNA, CDR2 YSLEER. The V and J ends lost 2 bases and 5 bases respectively, with 18 bases between them. For the CDR3, the DNA is TGCGCCAGCAGCCAAAATCGGCTAGGACTCGTTACCGGGGAGCTGTTTTTT. This codes for CASSQNRLGLVTGELFF.

At least ten counts were recorded for this clonotype. J is TRBJ2-1 and V is TRBV20-1; 9 bases line up with TRBD1. After removal of 6 bases from V and 3 bases from J, the junction contained 6 bases not matched to a gene. The CDR3 has 14 amino acids. The V gene's germline CDR1 is DFQATT and CDR2 SNEGSKA (reference sequence). The CDR3 region is CSAQPGQGYNEQFF. DNA for the CDR3: TGCAGTGCACAACCGGGACAGGGCTACAATGAGCAGTTCTTC.

This clonotype was recorded a few times. V and J are TRBV27 and TRBJ1-1; D is perhaps TRBD1 (6 bases). V gave up 5 bases and J gave up 8 bases, with 15 bases separating them. Per germline, CDR1 MNHEY and CDR2 SMNVEV (reference sequence). This CDR3 spans 13 amino acids. The CDR3 DNA reads as TGTGCCAGCAGTCCCTCGGACAGATTAGAAGCTTTCTTT. It encodes CASSPSDRLEAFF.

This clonotype has ten or more counts. The rearrangement links TRBV30 to TRBJ2-3; TRBD2 is a possible D gene (7 bases). Germline CDR1 reads GTSNPN; CDR2 reads SVGIG (reference sequence). Trimming shortened V by 2 bases and J by 4 bases, and 13 bases separated the two germline ends. This CDR3 has 14 amino acids. The CDR3 nucleotides are TGTGCCTGGAGTATCACGGGGGGCGCAGATACGCAGTATTTT. Translating gives CAWSITGGADTQYF.

This chain uses TRBV15 with TRBJ1-5, with D possibly matching TRBD1 (6 bases). The CDR3 is 13 amino acids. Germline CDR1 is LNHNV and CDR2 is YYDKDF (reference sequence). V was clipped by 8 bases and J by 3 bases, with 11 bases between them. Written as DNA, the CDR3 is TGTGCCACCGACTCAGGGGCCAATCAGCCCCAGCATTTT. Translating it yields CATDSGANQPQHF.

J is TRBJ1-1 and V is TRBV11-2; TRBD1 aligns across 7 bases. The CDR3 covers 13 residues. Trimming removed 5 bases from V and 10 bases from J; junction bases left unmatched: 10. Germline-derived CDR1 and CDR2 are SGHAT and FQNNGV. The CDR3 coding sequence is TGTGCCAGCAGCCCCGACAGGGCCGCTGGAGCTTTCTTT. It yields the protein CASSPDRAAGAFF.

This chain links TRBV4-1 with TRBJ2-6; possibly TRBD1 for D (5 bases). The CDR3 extends over 15 amino acids. The V end was cut by 7 bases, the J end by 1 base, with 11 bases between. Germline V gene data show CDR1 as MGHRA and CDR2 as YSYEKL. In DNA form, the CDR3 reads TGCGCCAGCAACTTCCAGGGATCTGGGGCCAACGTCCTGACTTTC. This codes for CASNFQGSGANVLTF.

In this sample, this clonotype turned up a few times. The chain couples TRBV6-6 to TRBJ2-7; 9 bases are shared with TRBD2. The J segment lost 2 bases and the V segment lost 2 bases, leaving 7 bases of the junction unmatched. Germline V gene sequence: CDR1 MNHNY, CDR2 SVGAGI (reference sequence). CDR3 length equals 16 residues. CDR3 coding DNA: TGTGCCAGCAGTTACGGGGCTAGCGGGATTACCTACGAGCAGTACGTC. This gives the protein CASSYGASGITYEQYV.

This clonotype was seen a few times. The chain carries TRBV6-5 and TRBJ2-3; TRBD1 might be the D (5 bases). CDR3 length: 16 residues. Germline values: CDR1 MNHEY, CDR2 SVGAGI. The germline V and J ends were trimmed by 3 bases and 3 bases, with 16 bases remaining between them. The CDR3 protein is CASSYGAGPQTDTQYF. The CDR3 DNA reads as TGTGCCAGCAGTTATGGGGCAGGGCCTCAAACAGATACGCAGTATTTT.

This sequence joins TRBV20-1 and TRBJ1-5, with no clear D. This CDR3 is 13 amino acids long. Germline loops: CDR1 DFQATT, CDR2 SNEGSKA (reference sequence). Between the trimmed V and J ends, which lost 0 bases and 4 bases, there was a span of 7 bases. The CDR3 DNA sequence: TGCAGTGCTAGAGATCAACAGAATCAGCCCCAGCATTTT. Encoded protein: CSARDQQNQPQHF.

This clonotype was seen more than once but under ten times. This chain joins TRBV4-1 and TRBJ2-1, with D uncertain. Germline CDR1 is MGHRA and CDR2 is YSYEKL. V was trimmed by 1 base and J by 5 bases, leaving 6 bases between them. There are 13 residues in the CDR3. CDR3 region: CASSQGRDNEQFF. CDR3 nucleotides: TGCGCCAGCAGCCAAGGGCGAGACAATGAGCAGTTCTTC.

In its sample, this clonotype was seen a few times. J is TRBJ1-1 and V is TRBV18; no definite D call. CDR1 and CDR2 (germline): KGHSH, LQKENI. There are 12 residues in the CDR3. V gave up 3 bases and J gave up 8 bases, with 10 bases separating them. Written as DNA, the CDR3 is TGTGCCAGCTCACCGCAGGCGACAGAAGCTTTCTTT. Translation gives CASSPQATEAFF.

This clonotype was picked up a small number of times. V and J are TRBV7-9 and TRBJ1-1, with a weak D call TRBD1 (6 bases). V dropped 6 bases and J dropped 8 bases, with 10 bases sitting between them. Germline assignment: CDR1 SEHNR and CDR2 FQNEAQ (reference sequence). There are 11 residues in the CDR3. The CDR3 sequence is CASSYRAEAFF. CDR3 nucleotides: TGTGCCAGCAGTTACAGGGCGGAAGCTTTCTTT.

This clonotype was seen only a few times. V gene TRBV11-2 combines with J gene TRBJ2-5; D is ambiguous. The germline gives CDR1 SGHAT, CDR2 FQNNGV. Trimming shortened V by 0 bases and J by 1 base, and 9 bases separated the two germline ends. The CDR3 loop spans 15 amino acids. CDR3 residues: CASSLDLGSQETQYF. The DNA for the CDR3 is TGTGCCAGCAGCTTAGATTTAGGGTCCCAAGAGACCCAGTACTTC.